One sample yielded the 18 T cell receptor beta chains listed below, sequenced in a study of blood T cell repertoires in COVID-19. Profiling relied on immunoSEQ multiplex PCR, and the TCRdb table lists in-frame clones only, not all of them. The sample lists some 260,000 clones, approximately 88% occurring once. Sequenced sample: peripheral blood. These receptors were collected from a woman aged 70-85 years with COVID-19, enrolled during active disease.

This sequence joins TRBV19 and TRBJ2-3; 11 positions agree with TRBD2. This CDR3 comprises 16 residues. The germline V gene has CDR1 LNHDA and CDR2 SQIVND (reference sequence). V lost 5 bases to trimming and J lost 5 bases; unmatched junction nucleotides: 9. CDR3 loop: CASSLNIAGGKDTQYF. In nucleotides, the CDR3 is TGTGCCAGTAGTCTTAACATAGCGGGAGGGAAAGATACGCAGTATTTT.

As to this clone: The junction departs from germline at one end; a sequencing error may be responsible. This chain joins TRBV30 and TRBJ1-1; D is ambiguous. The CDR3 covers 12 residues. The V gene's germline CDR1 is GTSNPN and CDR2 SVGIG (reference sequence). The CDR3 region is CVWSQLNTEAFF. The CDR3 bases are TGTGTCTGGAGCCAACTCAACACTGAAGCTTTCTTT.

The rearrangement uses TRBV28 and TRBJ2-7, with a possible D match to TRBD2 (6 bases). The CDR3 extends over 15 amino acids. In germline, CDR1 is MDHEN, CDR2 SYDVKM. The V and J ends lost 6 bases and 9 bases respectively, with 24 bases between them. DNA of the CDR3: TGTGCCAGCAGCTTTAGTAGCGGCACAGCCAACGGGCAGTACTTC. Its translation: CASSFSSGTANGQYF.

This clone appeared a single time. This CDR3 reads CASRRRTSVGTDTQYF. The CDR3 coding sequence is TGTGCCAGCAGACGACGGACTAGCGTCGGCACAGATACGCAGTATTTT. The V gene is TRBV27, the J gene TRBJ2-3; 9 nucleotides agree with TRBD2. From germline, CDR1 is MNHEY and CDR2 SMNVEV (reference sequence). The CDR3 length is 16 residues. V lost 6 bases to trimming and J lost 1 base; unmatched junction nucleotides: 8.

The CDR3 DNA reads TGTGCCAGCAGTACCCCCGCGCGGACTAGCGGAGGCTCCTACAATGAGCAGTTCTTC. Translated: CASSTPARTSGGSYNEQFF. The V call is TRBV28, the J call TRBJ2-1; 10 nucleotides match TRBD2. The CDR3 spans 19 residues. Germline values: CDR1 MDHEN, CDR2 SYDVKM. The junction had 13 bases not matched to a gene; V was cut back by 5 bases and J by 0 bases.

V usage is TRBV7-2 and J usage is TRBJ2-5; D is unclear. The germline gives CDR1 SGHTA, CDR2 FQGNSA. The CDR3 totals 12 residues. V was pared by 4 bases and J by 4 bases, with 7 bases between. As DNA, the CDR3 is TGTGCCAGCAGCTACCGCGGAGAGACCCAGTACTTC. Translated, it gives CASSYRGETQYF.

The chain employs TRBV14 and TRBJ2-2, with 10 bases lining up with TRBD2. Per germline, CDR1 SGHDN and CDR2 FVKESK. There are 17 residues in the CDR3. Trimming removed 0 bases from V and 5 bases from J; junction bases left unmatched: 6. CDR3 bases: TGTGCCAGCAGCCAAGAACTAGCGGGATTGTATACCGGGGAGCTGTTTTTT. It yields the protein CASSQELAGLYTGELFF.

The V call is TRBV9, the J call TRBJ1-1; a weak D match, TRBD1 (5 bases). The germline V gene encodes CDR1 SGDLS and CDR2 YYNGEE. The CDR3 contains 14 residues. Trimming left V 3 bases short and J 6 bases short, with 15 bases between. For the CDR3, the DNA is TGTGCCAGCAGCGGGGGACGTTGGGAGGCTGAAGCTTTCTTT. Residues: CASSGGRWEAEAFF.

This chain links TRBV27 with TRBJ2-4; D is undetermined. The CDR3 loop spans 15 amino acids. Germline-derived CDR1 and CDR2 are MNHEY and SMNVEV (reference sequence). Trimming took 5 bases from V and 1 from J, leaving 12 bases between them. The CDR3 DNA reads TGTGCCAGCAGTCCCGAGGAAGCGGCCAAAAACATTCAGTACTTC. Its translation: CASSPEEAAKNIQYF.

The CDR3, as DNA: TGTGCCAGCAGTCTAGCAAAACTACGCACAGATACGCAGTATTTT. It codes for CASSLAKLRTDTQYF. This sequence joins TRBV28 and TRBJ2-3; maybe TRBD2 (5 bases). Germline V gene sequence: CDR1 MDHEN, CDR2 SYDVKM. With 5 bases removed from V and 1 base from J, the gap between germline ends came to 13 bases. The CDR3 loop spans 15 amino acids.

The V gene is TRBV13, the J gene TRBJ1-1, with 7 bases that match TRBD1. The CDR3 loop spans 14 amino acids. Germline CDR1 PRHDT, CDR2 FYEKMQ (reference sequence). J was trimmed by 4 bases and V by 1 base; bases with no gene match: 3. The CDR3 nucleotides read TGTGCCAGCAGCTTAGAAGACAGGGCCACTGAAGCTTTCTTT. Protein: CASSLEDRATEAFF.

This CDR3 reads CASTRTGLAGDREQYF. In nucleotides, the CDR3 is TGTGCCAGCACGAGAACTGGACTAGCGGGAGACCGCGAGCAGTACTTC. V gene TRBV21-1 combines with J gene TRBJ2-7; whether TRBD2, the table's D call, matches the DNA was not checked. TRBV21-1 represents a pseudogene. The CDR3 spans 16 residues.

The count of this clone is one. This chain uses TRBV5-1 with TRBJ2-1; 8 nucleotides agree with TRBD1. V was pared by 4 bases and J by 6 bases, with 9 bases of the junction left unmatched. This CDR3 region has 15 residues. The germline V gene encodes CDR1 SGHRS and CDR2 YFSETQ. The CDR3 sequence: CASSPEGQASNEQFF. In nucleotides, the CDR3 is TGCGCCAGCAGCCCCGAGGGACAGGCCAGCAATGAGCAGTTCTTC.

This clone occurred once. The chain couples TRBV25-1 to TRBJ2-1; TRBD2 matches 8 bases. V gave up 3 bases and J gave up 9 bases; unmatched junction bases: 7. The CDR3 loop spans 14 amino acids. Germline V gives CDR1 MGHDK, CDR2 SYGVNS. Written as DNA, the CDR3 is TGTGCCAGCAGTGAGAGCGGGAGTCGGGGTGAGCAGTTCTTC. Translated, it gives CASSESGSRGEQFF.

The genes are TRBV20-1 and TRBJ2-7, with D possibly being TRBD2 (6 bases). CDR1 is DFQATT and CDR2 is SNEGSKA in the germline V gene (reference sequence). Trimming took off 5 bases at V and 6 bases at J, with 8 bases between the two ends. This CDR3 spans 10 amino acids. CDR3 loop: CSAGEVEQYF. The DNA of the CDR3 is TGCAGTGCTGGGGAGGTCGAGCAGTACTTC.

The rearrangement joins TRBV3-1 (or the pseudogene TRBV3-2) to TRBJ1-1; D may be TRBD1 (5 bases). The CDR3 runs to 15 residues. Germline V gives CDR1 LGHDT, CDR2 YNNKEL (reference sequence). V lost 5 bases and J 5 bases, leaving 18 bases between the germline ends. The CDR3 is CASSALPTASTEAFF. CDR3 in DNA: TGTGCCAGCAGCGCCCTCCCGACAGCCAGTACTGAAGCTTTCTTT.

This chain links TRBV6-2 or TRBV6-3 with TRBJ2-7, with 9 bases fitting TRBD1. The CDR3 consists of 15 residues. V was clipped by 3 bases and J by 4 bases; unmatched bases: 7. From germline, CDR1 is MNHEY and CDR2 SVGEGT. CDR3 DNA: TGTGCCAGCAGTTATCCGGGACAGGGTTTTTACGAGCAGTACTTC. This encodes CASSYPGQGFYEQYF.

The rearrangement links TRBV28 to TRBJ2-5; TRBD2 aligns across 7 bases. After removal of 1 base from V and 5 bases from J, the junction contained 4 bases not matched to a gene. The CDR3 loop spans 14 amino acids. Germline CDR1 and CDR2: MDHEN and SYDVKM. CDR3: CASSLLTGGETQYF. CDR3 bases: TGTGCCAGCAGTTTATTGACGGGAGGTGAGACCCAGTACTTC.